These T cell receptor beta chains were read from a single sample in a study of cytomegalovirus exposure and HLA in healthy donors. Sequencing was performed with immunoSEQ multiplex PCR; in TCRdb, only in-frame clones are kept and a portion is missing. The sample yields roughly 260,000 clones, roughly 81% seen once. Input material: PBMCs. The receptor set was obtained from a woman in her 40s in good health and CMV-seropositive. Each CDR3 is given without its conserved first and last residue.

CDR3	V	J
ATTLRPGGSQLANYGYT	TRBV19	TRBJ1-2
ASSASGSKDTQY	TRBV9	TRBJ2-3
ASSVGGSHSYEQY	TRBV9	TRBJ2-7
ASSLAPEETQY	TRBV7-6	TRBJ2-5
ASSSHARGITYEQY	TRBV6-5	TRBJ2-7
ASSQAVLYEQY	TRBV4-3	TRBJ2-7
ASSWGQGSNQPQH	TRBV28	TRBJ1-5
ASSLPSLRSSTDTQY	TRBV7-2	TRBJ2-3
AISDGLAGYNEQF	TRBV10-3	TRBJ2-1
ASSSTSGRVDEQF	TRBV5-1	TRBJ2-1
ASSQRQSSYEQY	TRBV4-2	TRBJ2-7
ASSSNNEQF	TRBV5-1	TRBJ2-1
ASRGTGYNEQF	TRBV2	TRBJ2-1
ASSDPGTLNTGELF	TRBV6-1	TRBJ2-2
ARPGSQGRRETQY	TRBV19	TRBJ2-5
ASSLAWGQGSSVYT	TRBV5-1	TRBJ1-2
ASSLAGELYGYT	TRBV5-1	TRBJ1-2
ASSRTGGYNEQF	TRBV27	TRBJ2-1
ASAPLGREYEQY	TRBV7-9	TRBJ2-7
ASSLPHRGRTEAF	TRBV28	TRBJ1-1
ASSQRWGLALESSYNEQF	TRBV4-3	TRBJ2-1
ASSLTSEPAREQY	TRBV7-8	TRBJ2-7
ASSPVLAGGSETQY	TRBV27	TRBJ2-5
ASSDGQGALTEAF	TRBV25-1	TRBJ1-1
ATSAPGQYGYEQY	TRBV15	TRBJ2-7
AISPGGGGTDTQY	TRBV10-3	TRBJ2-3
ASSLFEGGSTDTQY	TRBV7-9	TRBJ2-3
ASSPPRLAGEEKGIQY	TRBV5-6	TRBJ2-4
ASSLGRGTTRGLF	TRBV28	TRBJ1-4
ASSSAGSLVSGELF	TRBV11-2	TRBJ2-2
ATRGVKYEQY	TRBV28	TRBJ2-7
ASSLTGQGYEQY	TRBV7-3	TRBJ2-7
ASSSRGLAGVHEQF	TRBV27	TRBJ2-1
ASSSTGTPFPGELF	TRBV7-3	TRBJ2-2
ASSEAGLNTEAF	TRBV25-1	TRBJ1-1
ASSIVSSGANVLT	TRBV19	TRBJ2-6
ASSLEAGPSYEQY	TRBV11-3	TRBJ2-7
ASSLFGPYGTASYEQY	TRBV28	TRBJ2-7
ASSQHRDSNEKLF	TRBV14	TRBJ1-4
ASSWGGGEKLF	TRBV5-6	TRBJ1-4
ASSQEGTGNREQY	TRBV14	TRBJ2-7
ASSQDYYEQY	TRBV6-1	TRBJ2-7
ATSRENRVSNQPQH	TRBV15	TRBJ1-5
ASSLTLPSGNTIY	TRBV6-6	TRBJ1-3
ASSSGGAGTDTQY	TRBV7-7	TRBJ2-3
ASSWKDMGTQY	TRBV6-5	TRBJ2-5